This section outlines one T cell receptor beta chain sequence together with its context. A CD45RA-negative memory subset and a CD45RA+ naive subset were separated from the CD4+ cells. The data derive from a study of shared clonotypes between healthy human individuals. Germline values: CDR1 SGHTA, CDR2 FQGNSA. The CDR3 runs 16 residues. V lost 6 bases and J lost 4; bases outside the gene matches: 6. Generated by immunoSEQ multiplex PCR, the TCRdb table keeps only in-frame clones and is missing some. This table has approximately 2,000,000 clones, under 95% appearing once. Sequencing was carried out using naive CD4+ T cells from PBMCs. Sample subset: CD45RA+ positively selected. The genes are TRBV7-2 and TRBJ2-1; 13 nucleotides match TRBD2. The clonotype was recovered from a man between 18 and 35 years old in good health. Some clones in this sample may be carry-over from other donors' samples. The DNA for the CDR3 is TGTGCCAGCAGGGACGAGGGACTAGCGGGGTACAATGAGCAGTTCTTC. Translating gives CASRDEGLAGYNEQFF.